This TCR beta chain emerged from a study of CD8 T cells in Susac syndrome. Germline-derived CDR1 and CDR2 are DFQATT and SNEGSKA (reference sequence). Trimming cost V 3 bases and J 7 bases, with 16 bases left between them. The CDR3 has 14 amino acids. TCR beta from blood CD8+ and CD4+ T cells was sequenced. It was negative isolation that provided the CD8+ and CD4+ T cells, whereas TEMRA cells were enriched by FACS. Random hexamers primed reverse transcription of about 0.5 to 1 ug RNA. The TCR beta CDR3 was amplified by immunoSEQ multiplex PCR across 54 Vbeta, 13 Jbeta. MiXCR, applied by TCRdb to the immunoSEQ multiplex PCR reads, yields one record per CDR3 protein. The table has 160,000 or so distinct CDR3 sequences, 94% seen once; the top ten hold 0.08% to 0.095%.

The rearrangement links TRBV20-1 to TRBJ1-3, with a possible D match to TRBD1 (5 bases). Sequencing used CD4+ T cells from PBMCs. This clonotype was sampled from a human donor with multiple sclerosis. The DNA for the CDR3 is TGCAGTGCTAGTAGCGCAGGGAGTAGTAACACCATATATTTT. This encodes CSASSAGSSNTIYF.